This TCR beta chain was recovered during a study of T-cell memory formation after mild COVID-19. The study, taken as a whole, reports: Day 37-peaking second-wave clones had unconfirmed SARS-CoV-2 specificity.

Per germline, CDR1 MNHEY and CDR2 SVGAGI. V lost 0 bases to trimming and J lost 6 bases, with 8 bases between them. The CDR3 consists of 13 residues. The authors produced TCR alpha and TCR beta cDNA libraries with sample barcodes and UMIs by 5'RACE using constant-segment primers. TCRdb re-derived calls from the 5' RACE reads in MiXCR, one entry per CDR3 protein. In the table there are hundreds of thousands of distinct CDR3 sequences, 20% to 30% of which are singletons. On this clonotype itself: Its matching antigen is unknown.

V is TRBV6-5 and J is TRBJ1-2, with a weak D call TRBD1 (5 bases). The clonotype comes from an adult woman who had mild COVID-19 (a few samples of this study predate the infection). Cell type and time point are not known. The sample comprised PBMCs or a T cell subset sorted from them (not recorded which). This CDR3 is CASSYSAGNGYTF. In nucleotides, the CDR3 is TGTGCCAGCAGTTACTCGGCAGGGAATGGCTACACCTTC.